The present TCR beta chain was sequenced within a study of PD-L1 blockade in urothelial cancer (dated by TCRdb to about 2017). Concerning the study at large: All patients started therapy in about 2014 and received atezolizumab 1,200 mg intravenously every 3 weeks. TCR sequencing covered pretreatment tumor samples and matched, serially collected peripheral blood taken before and after atezolizumab treatment. Some 30 patients had pretreatment blood TCR-seq, roughly 24 had at least one posttreatment blood collection, and roughly 24 had tumor TCR-seq. Roughly nine patients achieved durable clinical benefit and approximately 20 did not. The study was an exploratory multi-omic analysis of somatic, immune and clinical correlates of response to PD-L1 blockade with atezolizumab in urothelial cancer. Durable clinical benefit meant progression-free survival longer than 6 months, and TCR features were also tested against progression-free and overall survival. A median of roughly 140,000 T cells and approximately 86,000 unique TCRs was obtained from blood samples, and a median clonality of approximately 0.077 was observed. About 90% of the 29 patients were identified as males with urothelial cancer of bladder origin, and a prior smoking history was reported by 18 of 29 patients. Patients had an ECOG performance status of 0 or 1 and had received between 0 and 3 prior chemotherapy regimens. In the same patients, whole exome sequencing and RNA sequencing of pretreatment tumors were performed in addition to TCR sequencing. Blood samples were analyzed at 3 weeks after treatment start (second dose) and at 6 weeks after treatment start.

Points on this clone: The clone's antigen remains unknown. No per-base quality is available; no much larger clone lies one base away.

Synthetic TCR analog templates were spiked into each PCR so that absolute template abundance could be estimated from read counts. TCRbeta CDR3 regions were amplified from genomic DNA with bias-controlled V and J gene primers using the immunoSEQ assay. Sequencing of rearranged TCRbeta segments was done at approximately 20X coverage. As for the original processing: Sequencing errors were corrected by clustering, and CDR3s were annotated against IMGT so that V, D and J genes could be assigned. Downstream analyses used only productive TCRbeta rearrangements, leaving out any out-of-frame or stop-codon sequences. Clonality was calculated as one minus the Shannon entropy normalized by the log of the number of unique productive sequences. Fisher's exact test with Benjamini-Hochberg correction, at a threshold of adjusted p below 0.01, was used to find clones that differed between time points or between blood and tumor. TCRdb mirrors the immuneACCESS table, restricted to in-frame sequences. Some clones are absent from its copies; in checked studies, under half trace to an unresolved V gene, and the reason for the others is unknown. The V and J calls and clone size come from that table; D and trimming were worked out from the DNA. The sample profile shows 50,000 to 60,000 clones; about 86% of them were found once. The leading ten clones occupy approximately 2.9% of the sample.

The cohort comprised around 31 patients with locally advanced or metastatic urothelial carcinoma treated at Memorial Sloan Kettering on a trial protocol. Peripheral blood mononuclear cells were collected pretreatment and during treatment, with between 1 and 8 total time points obtained per patient. The Qiagen DNeasy Blood extraction kit was used to purify genomic DNA from total PBMCs and from tumor samples. PBMCs were collected pretreatment and during treatment, and were isolated and stored as previously described. What the work shows at the level of the full study, not this receptor alone: Greater expansion of tumor-associated TCR clones in peripheral blood 3 weeks after the start of treatment was observed in patients with durable benefit (n of about 20, p = 0.022). Because the sample size was small (n ≈ 27) and many exploratory analyses were performed, the results are intended to be hypothesis-generating. A pretreatment peripheral blood TCR clonality below the median was linked to improved progression-free and overall survival.

This receptor was taken from a man between 45 and 60 years old with urothelial cancer. This sample comprised PBMCs, obtained around atezolizumab (anti-PD-L1) treatment.

The CDR3 sequence is CASSPPPFAGEQYF. The sequence in DNA is TGTGCCAGCAGTCCGCCTCCCTTTGCAGGCGAGCAGTACTTC. The rearranged chain carries TRBV28 and TRBJ2-7; the D gene lacks a confident call. The CDR3, cysteine through phenylalanine, is 14 amino acids long. Only the CDR3 DNA stays, 42 bases, in frame from base 1. V is shortened by 5 bases, J by 6 bases, and the region joining them spans 17 bases. CDR1 and CDR2 are drawn from the germline V gene: MDHEN, SYDVKM.